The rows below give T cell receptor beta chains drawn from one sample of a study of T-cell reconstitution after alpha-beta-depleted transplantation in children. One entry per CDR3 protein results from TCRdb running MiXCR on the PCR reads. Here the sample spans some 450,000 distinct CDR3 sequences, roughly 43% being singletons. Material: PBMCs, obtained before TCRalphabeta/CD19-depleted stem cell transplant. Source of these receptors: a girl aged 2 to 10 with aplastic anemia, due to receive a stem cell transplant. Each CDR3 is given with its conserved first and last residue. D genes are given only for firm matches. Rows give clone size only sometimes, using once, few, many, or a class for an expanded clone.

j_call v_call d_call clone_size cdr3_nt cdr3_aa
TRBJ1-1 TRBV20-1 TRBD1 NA TGCAGTGCTAGAACCTACGGACAGGGGATCACTGAAGCTTTCTTT CSARTYGQGITEAFF
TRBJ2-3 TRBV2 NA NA TGTGCCAGCAGCCAGCGGGCAATAGATACGCAGTATTTT CASSQRAIDTQYF
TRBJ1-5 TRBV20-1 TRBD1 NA TGCAGTGCTAATCGGGGACAGGGGATCAATCAGCCCCAGCATTTT CSANRGQGINQPQHF
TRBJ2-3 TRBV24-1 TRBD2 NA TGTGCCACCAGTGACCAGACCGGGACTAGCGGGGGGCAGCAGTATTTT CATSDQTGTSGGQQYF
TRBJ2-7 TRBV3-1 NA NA TGTGCCAGCAGCCAAGATGCCTTCCGGGACTTCTCCTACGAGCAGTACTTC CASSQDAFRDFSYEQYF
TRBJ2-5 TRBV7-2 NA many TGTGCCAGCAGCTTAGCCGGAGGGGGGGGAGAGACCCAGTACTTC CASSLAGGGGETQYF
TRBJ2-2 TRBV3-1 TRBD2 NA TGTGCCAGCAGCCAGGCGGGAGGGCTGTTTTTT CASSQAGGLFF
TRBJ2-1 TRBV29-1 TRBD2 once TGCAGCGTAGTAGCGGGAGATGGTGAGCAGTTCTTC CSVVAGDGEQFF
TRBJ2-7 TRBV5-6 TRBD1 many TGTGCCAGCAGCTTCCAACCGGGACAGGGCTACGAGCAGTACTTC CASSFQPGQGYEQYF
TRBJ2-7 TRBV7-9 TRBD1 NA TGTGCCAGCAGCTCCACGGACAGGGGGTCCACCTACGAGCAGTACTTC CASSSTDRGSTYEQYF
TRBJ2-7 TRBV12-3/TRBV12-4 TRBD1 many TGTGCCAGCAGTCAAGGACAGGGGGCGGTCTACGAGCAGTACTTC CASSQGQGAVYEQYF